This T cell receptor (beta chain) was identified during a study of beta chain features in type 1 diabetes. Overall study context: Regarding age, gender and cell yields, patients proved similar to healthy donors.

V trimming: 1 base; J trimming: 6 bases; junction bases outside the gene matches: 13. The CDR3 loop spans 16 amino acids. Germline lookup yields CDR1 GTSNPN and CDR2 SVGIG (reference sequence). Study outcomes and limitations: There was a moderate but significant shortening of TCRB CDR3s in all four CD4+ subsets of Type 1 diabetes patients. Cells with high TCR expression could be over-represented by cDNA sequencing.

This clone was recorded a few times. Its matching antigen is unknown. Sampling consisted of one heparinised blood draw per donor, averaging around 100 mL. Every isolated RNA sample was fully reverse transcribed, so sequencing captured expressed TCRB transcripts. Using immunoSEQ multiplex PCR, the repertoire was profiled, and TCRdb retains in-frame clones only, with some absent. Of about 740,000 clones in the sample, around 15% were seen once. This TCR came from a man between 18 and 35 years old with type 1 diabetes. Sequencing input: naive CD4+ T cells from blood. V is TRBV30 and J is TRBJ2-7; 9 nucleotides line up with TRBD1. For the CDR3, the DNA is TGTGCCTGGAGTGCCCGTACAGGGGGCAATAGGATCGAGCAGTACTTC. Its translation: CAWSARTGGNRIEQYF.